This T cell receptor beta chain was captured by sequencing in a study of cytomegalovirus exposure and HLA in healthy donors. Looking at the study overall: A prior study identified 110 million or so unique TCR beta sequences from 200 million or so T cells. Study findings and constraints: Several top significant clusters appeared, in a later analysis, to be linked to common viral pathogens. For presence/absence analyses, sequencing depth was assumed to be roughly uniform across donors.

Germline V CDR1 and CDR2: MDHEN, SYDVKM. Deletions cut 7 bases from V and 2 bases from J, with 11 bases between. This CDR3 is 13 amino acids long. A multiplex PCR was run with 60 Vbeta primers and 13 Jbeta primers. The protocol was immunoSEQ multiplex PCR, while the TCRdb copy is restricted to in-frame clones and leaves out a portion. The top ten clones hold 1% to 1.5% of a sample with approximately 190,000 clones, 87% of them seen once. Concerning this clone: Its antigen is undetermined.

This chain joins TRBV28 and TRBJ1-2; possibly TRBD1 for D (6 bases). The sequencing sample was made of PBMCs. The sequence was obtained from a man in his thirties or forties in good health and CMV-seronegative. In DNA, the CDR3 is TGTGCCAGCAAACGACAGGCAAACTATGGCTACACCTTC. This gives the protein CASKRQANYGYTF.